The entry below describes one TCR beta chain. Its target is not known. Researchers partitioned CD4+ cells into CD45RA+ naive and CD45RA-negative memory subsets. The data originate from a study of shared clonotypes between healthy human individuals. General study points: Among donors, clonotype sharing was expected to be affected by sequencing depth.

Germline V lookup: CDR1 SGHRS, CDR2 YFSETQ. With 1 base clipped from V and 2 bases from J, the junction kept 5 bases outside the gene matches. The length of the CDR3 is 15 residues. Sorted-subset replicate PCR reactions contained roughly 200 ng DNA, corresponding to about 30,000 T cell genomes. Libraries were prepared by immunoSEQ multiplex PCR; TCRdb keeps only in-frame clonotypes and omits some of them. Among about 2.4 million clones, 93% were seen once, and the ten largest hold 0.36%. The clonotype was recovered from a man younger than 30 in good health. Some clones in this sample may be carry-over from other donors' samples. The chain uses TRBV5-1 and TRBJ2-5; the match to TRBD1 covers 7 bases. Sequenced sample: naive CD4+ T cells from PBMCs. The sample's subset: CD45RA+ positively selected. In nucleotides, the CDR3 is TGCGCCAGCAGCTTGAGGGACAGTCTTCAAGAGACCCAGTACTTC. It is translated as CASSLRDSLQETQYF.